This T cell receptor beta chain was retrieved from a study of CXCR3-negative and CXCR3-positive naive CD8 T cells. Notes on this clonotype: Its specificity is unknown.

This CDR3 region has 12 residues. CDR1 and CDR2 (germline): MNHEY, SMNVEV (reference sequence). Study conclusions and caveats: In CXCR3-positive naive cells, the TRB CDR3s were more hydrophobic than in CXCR3-negative naive cells.

cDNA libraries for TRB were generated by 5' RACE incorporating UMI labels. Reprocessing the 5' RACE reads, TCRdb reports a single entry for every CDR3 protein and omits DNA. Here the sample table reports approximately 130,000 distinct CDR3 sequences. The sequenced sample consisted of naive CXCR3+ CD8+ T cells from blood. The sample's subset: CD45RO-CCR7+CD27+CD95- naive CD8+ T cells expressing CXCR3 (TNR3+). The chain carries TRBV27 and TRBJ1-5. The clonotype originates from a human donor in good health. Some clones in this sample may be carry-over from other donors' samples. CDR3 residues: CASSLQGGPQHF.